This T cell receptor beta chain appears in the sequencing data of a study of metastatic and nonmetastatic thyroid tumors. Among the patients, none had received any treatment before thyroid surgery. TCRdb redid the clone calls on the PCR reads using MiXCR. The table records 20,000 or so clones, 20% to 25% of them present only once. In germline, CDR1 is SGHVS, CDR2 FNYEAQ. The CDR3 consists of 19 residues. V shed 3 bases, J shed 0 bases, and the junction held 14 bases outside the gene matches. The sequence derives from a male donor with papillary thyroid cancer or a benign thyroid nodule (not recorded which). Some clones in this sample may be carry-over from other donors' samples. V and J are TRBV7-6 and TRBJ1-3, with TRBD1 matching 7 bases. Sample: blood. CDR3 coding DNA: TGTGCCAGCAGCTTCCCACCCCCATGGGACAGCCACTCTGGAAACACCATATATTTT. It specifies CASSFPPPWDSHSGNTIYF. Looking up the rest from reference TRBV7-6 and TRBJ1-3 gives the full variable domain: GAGVSQSPRYKVTKRGQDVALRCDPISGHVSLYWYRQALGQGPEFLTYFNYEAQQDKSGLPNDRFSAERPEGSISTLTIQRTEQRDSAMYRCASSFPPPWDSHSGNTIYFGEGSWLTVV.